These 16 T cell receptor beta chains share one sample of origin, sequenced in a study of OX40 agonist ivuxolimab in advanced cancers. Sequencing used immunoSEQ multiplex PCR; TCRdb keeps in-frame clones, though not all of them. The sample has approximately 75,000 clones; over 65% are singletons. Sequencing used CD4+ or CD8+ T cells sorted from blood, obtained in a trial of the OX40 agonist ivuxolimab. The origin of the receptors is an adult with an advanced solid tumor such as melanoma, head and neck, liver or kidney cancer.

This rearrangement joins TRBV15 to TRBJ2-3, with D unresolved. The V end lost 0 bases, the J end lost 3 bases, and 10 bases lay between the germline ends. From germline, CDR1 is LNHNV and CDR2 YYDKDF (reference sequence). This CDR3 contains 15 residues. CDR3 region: CATSRDEAGTDTQYF. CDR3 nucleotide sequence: TGTGCCACCAGCAGAGACGAGGCCGGGACAGATACGCAGTATTTT.

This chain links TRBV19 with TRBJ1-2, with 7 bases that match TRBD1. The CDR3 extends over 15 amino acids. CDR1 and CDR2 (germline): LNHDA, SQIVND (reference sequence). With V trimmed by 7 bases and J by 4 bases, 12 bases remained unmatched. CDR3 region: CASTILPGQFYGYTF. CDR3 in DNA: TGTGCCAGTACCATTCTTCCGGGACAGTTCTATGGCTACACCTTC.

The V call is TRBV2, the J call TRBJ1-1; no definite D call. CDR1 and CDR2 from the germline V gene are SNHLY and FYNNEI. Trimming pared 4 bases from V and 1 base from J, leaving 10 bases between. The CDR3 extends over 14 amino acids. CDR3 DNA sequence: TGTGCCAGCAGTGTTCAAAGAGGGAACACTGAAGCTTTCTTT. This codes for CASSVQRGNTEAFF.

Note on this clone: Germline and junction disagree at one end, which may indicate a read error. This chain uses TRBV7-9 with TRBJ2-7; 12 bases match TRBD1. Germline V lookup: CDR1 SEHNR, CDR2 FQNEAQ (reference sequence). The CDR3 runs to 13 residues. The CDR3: CASSFGTGGAPDF. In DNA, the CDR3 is TGTGCCAGCAGCTTCGGGACAGGGGGCGCCCCCGACTTC.

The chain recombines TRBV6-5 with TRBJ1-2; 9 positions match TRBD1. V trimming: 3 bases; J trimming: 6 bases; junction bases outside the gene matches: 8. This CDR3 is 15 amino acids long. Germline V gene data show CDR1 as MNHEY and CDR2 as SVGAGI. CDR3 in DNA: TGTGCCAGCAGTTATAGAGGGACAGGGTTAGATGGCTACACCTTC. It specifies CASSYRGTGLDGYTF.

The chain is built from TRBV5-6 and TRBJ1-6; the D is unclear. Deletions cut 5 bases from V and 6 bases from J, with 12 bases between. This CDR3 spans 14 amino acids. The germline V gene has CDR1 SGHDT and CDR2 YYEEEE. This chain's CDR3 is CASSRAFGNSPLHF. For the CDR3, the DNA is TGTGCCAGCAGTCGGGCCTTCGGTAATTCACCCCTCCACTTT. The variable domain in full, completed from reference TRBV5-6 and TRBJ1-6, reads DAGVTQSPTHLIKTRGQQVTLRCSPKSGHDTVSWYQQALGQGPQFIFQYYEEEERQRGNFPDRFSGHQFPNYSSELNVNALLLGDSALYLCASSRAFGNSPLHFGNGTRLTVT.

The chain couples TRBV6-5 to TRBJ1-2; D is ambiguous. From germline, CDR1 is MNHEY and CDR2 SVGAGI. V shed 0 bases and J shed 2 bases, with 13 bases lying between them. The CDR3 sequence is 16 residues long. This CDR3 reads CASSYSIGPSNYGYTF. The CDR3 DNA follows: TGTGCCAGCAGTTACTCGATTGGACCCTCGAACTATGGCTACACCTTC.

CDR3 protein: CASSPITAGANVLTF. The CDR3 nucleotides read TGCGCCAGCAGCCCTATTACAGCTGGGGCCAACGTCCTGACTTTC. This chain connects TRBV5-1 to TRBJ2-6; D gene ambiguous. The germline V gene encodes CDR1 SGHRS and CDR2 YFSETQ. The CDR3 has 15 residues. The V and J ends lost 4 bases and 2 bases respectively, with 10 bases between them.

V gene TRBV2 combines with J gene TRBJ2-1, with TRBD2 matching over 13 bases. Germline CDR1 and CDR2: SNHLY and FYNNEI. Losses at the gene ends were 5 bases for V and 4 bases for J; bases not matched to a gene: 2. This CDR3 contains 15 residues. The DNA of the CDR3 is TGTGCCAGCAGTCAGGGACTAGCGGGGTACAATGAGCAGTTCTTC. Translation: CASSQGLAGYNEQFF.

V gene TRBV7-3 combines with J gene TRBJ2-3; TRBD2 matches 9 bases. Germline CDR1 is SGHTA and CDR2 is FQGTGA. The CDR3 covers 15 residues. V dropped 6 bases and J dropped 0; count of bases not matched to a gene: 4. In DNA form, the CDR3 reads TGTGCCAGCAGTCTAGCGGGAATGAGCACAGATACGCAGTATTTT. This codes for CASSLAGMSTDTQYF.

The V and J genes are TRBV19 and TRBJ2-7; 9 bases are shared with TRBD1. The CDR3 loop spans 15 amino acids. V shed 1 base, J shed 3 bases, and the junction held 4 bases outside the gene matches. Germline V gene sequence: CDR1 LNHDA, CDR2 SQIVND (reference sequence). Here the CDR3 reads CASSIGGQGFYEQYF. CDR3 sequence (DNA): TGTGCCAGTAGTATAGGGGGACAGGGCTTCTACGAGCAGTACTTC. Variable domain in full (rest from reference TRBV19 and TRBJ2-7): DGGITQSPKYLFRKEGQNVTLSCEQNLNHDAMYWYRQDPGQGLRLIYYSQIVNDFQKGDIAEGYSVSREKKESFPLTVTSAQKNPTAFYLCASSIGGQGFYEQYFGPGTRLTVT.

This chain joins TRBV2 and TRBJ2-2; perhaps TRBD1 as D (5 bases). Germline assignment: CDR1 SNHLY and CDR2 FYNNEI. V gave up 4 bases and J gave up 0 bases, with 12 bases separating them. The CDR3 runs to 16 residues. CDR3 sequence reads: CASSVRGAANTGELFF. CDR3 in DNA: TGTGCCAGCAGTGTAAGGGGTGCAGCGAACACCGGGGAGCTGTTTTTT.

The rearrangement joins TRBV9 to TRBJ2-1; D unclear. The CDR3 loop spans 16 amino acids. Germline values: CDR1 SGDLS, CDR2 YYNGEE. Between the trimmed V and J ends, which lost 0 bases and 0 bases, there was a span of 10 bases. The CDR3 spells CASSVDAVSSYNEQFF. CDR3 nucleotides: TGTGCCAGCAGCGTAGACGCGGTTAGCTCCTACAATGAGCAGTTCTTC. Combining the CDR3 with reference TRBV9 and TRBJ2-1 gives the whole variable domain DSGVTQTPKHLITATGQRVTLRCSPRSGDLSVYWYQQSLDQGLQFLIQYYNGEERAKGNILERFSAQQFPDLHSELNLSSLELGDSALYFCASSVDAVSSYNEQFFGPGTRLTVL.

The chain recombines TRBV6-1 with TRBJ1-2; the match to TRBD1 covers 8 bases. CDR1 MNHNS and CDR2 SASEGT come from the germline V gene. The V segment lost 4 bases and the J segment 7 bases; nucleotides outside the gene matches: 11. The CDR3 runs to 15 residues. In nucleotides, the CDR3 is TGTGCCAGCAGTGGAGGACAGGGACCACTACGTGGCTACACCTTC. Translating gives CASSGGQGPLRGYTF.

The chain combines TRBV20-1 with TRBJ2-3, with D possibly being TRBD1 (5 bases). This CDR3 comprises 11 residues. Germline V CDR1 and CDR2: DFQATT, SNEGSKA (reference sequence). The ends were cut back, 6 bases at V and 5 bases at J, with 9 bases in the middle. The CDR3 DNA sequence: TGCAGTGCGGTCGACAGAGATACGCAGTATTTT. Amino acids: CSAVDRDTQYF.

CDR3 sequence: CASSLGNLYGYTF. CDR3 DNA: TGTGCCAGCAGCCTTGGGAACCTCTATGGCTACACCTTC. The chain couples TRBV6-5 to TRBJ1-2; unclear D gene. Germline values: CDR1 MNHEY, CDR2 SVGAGI. The CDR3 runs 13 residues. Between the trimmed V and J ends, which lost 6 bases and 4 bases, there was a span of 12 bases.